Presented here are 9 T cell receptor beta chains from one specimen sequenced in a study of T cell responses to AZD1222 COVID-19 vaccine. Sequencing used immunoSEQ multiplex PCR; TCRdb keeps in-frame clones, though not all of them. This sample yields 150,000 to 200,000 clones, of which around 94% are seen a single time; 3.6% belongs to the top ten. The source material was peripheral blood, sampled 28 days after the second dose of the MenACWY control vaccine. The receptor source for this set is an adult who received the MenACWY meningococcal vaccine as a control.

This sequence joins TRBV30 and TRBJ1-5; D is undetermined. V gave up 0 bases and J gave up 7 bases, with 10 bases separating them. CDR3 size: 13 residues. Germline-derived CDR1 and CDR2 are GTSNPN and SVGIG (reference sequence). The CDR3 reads CAWSVEGKQPQHF. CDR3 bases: TGTGCCTGGAGTGTAGAGGGAAAGCAGCCCCAGCATTTT.

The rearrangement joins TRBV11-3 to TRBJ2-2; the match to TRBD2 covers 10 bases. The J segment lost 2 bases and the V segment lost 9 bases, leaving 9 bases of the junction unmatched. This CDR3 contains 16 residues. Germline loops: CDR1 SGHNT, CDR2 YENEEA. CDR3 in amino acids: CASRTSGGINTGELFF. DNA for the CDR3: TGTGCCAGTCGGACTAGCGGAGGGATTAACACCGGGGAGCTGTTTTTT.

The CDR3 spells CASSSSPLENTEAFF. Here the CDR3 DNA reads TGTGCCAGCAGCTCGAGCCCTTTAGAAAACACTGAAGCTTTCTTT. V gene TRBV11-3 combines with J gene TRBJ1-1; unclear D gene. Per the germline V gene, CDR1 is SGHNT and CDR2 is YENEEA. V lost 4 bases and J 2 bases, leaving 14 bases between the germline ends. The CDR3 spans 15 residues.

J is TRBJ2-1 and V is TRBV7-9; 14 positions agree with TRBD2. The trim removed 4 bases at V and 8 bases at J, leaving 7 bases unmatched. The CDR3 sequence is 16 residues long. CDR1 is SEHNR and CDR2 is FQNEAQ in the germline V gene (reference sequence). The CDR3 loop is CASSSPGTSGSDEQFF. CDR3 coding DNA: TGTGCCAGCAGCTCCCCCGGGACTAGCGGGAGCGATGAGCAGTTCTTC.

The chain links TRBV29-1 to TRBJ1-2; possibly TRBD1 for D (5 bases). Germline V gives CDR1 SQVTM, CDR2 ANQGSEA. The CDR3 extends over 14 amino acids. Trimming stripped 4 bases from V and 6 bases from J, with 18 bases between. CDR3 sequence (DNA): TGCAGCGTTGTTGAGTCAGGGAGCAAACATGGCTACACCTTC. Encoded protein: CSVVESGSKHGYTF. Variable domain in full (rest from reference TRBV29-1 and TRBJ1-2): SAVISQKPSRDICQRGTSLTIQCQVDSQVTMMFWYRQQPGQSLTLIATANQGSEATYESGFVIDKFPISRPNLTFSTLTVSNMSPEDSSIYLCSVVESGSKHGYTFGSGTRLTVV.

CDR3 in amino acids: CASSRTRTDTEAFF. CDR3 nucleotides: TGTGCCAGCAGTCGAACCCGGACAGACACTGAAGCTTTCTTT. The chain couples TRBV6-5 to TRBJ1-1, with D possibly TRBD1 on 6 matching bases. The CDR3 spans 14 residues. The V end lost 5 bases, the J end lost 3 bases, and 13 bases lay between the germline ends. Per the germline V gene, CDR1 is MNHEY and CDR2 is SVGAGI.

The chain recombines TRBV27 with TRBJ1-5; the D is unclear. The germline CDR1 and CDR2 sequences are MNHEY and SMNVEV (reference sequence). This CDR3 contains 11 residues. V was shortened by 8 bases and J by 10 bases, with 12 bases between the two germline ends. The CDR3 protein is CASGILSPQHF. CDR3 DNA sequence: TGTGCCAGCGGGATCCTTAGCCCCCAGCATTTT.

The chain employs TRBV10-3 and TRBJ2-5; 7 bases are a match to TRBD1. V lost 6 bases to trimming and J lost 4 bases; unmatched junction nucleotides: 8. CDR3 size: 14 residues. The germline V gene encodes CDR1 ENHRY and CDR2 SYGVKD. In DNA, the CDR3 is TGTGCCATCAGAGACGACAGGGTAGGAGAGACCCAGTACTTC. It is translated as CAIRDDRVGETQYF.

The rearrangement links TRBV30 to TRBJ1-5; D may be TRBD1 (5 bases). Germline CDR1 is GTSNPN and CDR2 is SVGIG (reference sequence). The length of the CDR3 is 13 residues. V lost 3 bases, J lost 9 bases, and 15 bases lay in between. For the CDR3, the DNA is TGTGCCTGGAGGGGGACGGGGAGTGGGCCCCAGCATTTT. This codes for CAWRGTGSGPQHF.